The 3 T cell receptor beta chains reported below all come from one sample, sequenced in a study of cytomegalovirus exposure and HLA in healthy donors. PCR amplification relied on 60 Vbeta primers (plus 13 Jbeta primers). TCRdb's copy holds only in-frame clones and misses some; the assay was immunoSEQ multiplex PCR. The table shows over 200,000 clones, with roughly 70% occurring only once. Sequenced sample: PBMCs. Receptors were obtained from a woman in her twenties or thirties in good health and CMV-seronegative.

The gene calls are TRBV21-1 and TRBJ1-1. TRBV21-1 is marked as a pseudogene. The CDR3 consists of 12 residues. CDR3 protein: CASKTGETEAFF. The CDR3 DNA sequence: TGTGCCAGTAAAACCGGGGAGACTGAAGCTTTCTTT.

In this sample, this clone turned up a few times. In DNA, the CDR3 is TGTGCCAGCTCACCAGAAGCGAACTATGGCTACACCTTC. It yields the protein CASSPEANYGYTF. This chain uses TRBV18 with TRBJ1-2, with D unclear. CDR1 is KGHSH, CDR2 LQKENI, per germline. This CDR3 comprises 13 residues. V was clipped by 2 bases and J by 2 bases, with 6 bases between them.

The V call is TRBV7-2, the J call TRBJ1-2, with 10 bases lining up with TRBD1. This CDR3 spans 15 amino acids. CDR1 and CDR2 (germline): SGHTA, FQGNSA. V was clipped by 6 bases and J by 4 bases; unmatched bases: 8. The CDR3 DNA is TGTGCCAGCAGAATAAGGGACAGGGGACCCTATGGCTACACCTTC. It codes for CASRIRDRGPYGYTF.